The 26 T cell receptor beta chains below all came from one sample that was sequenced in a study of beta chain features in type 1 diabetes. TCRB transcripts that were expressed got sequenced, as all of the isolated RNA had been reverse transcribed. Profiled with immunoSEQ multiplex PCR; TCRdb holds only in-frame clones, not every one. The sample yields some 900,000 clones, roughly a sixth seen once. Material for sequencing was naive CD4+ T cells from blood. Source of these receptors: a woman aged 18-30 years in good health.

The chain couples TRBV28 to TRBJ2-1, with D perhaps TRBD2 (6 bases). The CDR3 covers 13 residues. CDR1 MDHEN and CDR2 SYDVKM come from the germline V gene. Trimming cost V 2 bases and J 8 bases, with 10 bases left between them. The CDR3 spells CASSLLGGDEQFF. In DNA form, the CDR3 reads TGTGCCAGCAGTTTACTGGGGGGTGATGAGCAGTTCTTC.

CDR3 residues: CASSPDRFGMNTEAFF. The CDR3, as DNA: TGTGCCAGCAGCCCCGACAGGTTTGGAATGAACACTGAAGCTTTCTTT. The chain is built from TRBV7-8 and TRBJ1-1; weak D call: TRBD1 (6 bases). The CDR3 sequence is 16 residues long. Trimming took 5 bases from V and 0 from J, leaving 16 bases between them. CDR1 and CDR2 (germline): SGHVS, FQNEAQ.

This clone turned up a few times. CDR3 nucleotide sequence: TGTGCCAGCAGCCAAGTTGGAGCGGGAGGGCCCGGAACTAACATTCAGTACTTC. It yields the protein CASSQVGAGGPGTNIQYF. The gene calls are TRBV4-2 and TRBJ2-4; 10 positions match TRBD2. From germline, CDR1 is LGHNA and CDR2 YNFKEQ. With 1 base clipped from V and 7 bases from J, the junction kept 13 bases outside the gene matches. This CDR3 region has 18 residues.

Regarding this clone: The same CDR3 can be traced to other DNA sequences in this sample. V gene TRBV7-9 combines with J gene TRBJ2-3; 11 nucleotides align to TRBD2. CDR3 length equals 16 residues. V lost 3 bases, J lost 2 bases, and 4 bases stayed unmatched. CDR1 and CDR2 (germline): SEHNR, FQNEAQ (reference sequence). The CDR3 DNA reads TGTGCCAGCAGCTTGGGGACTAGCGGAAACACAGATACGCAGTATTTT. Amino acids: CASSLGTSGNTDTQYF.

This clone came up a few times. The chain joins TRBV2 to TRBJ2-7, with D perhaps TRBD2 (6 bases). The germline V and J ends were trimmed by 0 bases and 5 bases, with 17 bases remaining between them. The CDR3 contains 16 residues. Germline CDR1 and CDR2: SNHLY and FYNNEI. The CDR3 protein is CASSEAGLPPADEQYF. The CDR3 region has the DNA TGTGCCAGCAGTGAAGCCGGACTACCCCCCGCTGACGAGCAGTACTTC.

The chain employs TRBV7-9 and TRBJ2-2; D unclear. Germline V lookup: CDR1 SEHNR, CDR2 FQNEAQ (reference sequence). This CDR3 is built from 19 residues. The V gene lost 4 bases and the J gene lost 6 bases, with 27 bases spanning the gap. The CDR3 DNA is TGTGCCAGCAGCTCCCCTATACCGGTGGCAGACGTACTATCCGGGGAGCTGTTTTTT. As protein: CASSSPIPVADVLSGELFF. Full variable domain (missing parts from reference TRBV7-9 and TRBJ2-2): DTGVSQNPRHKITKRGQNVTFRCDPISEHNRLYWYRQTLGQGPEFLTYFQNEAQLEKSRLLSDRFSAERPKGSFSTLEIQRTEQGDSAMYLCASSSPIPVADVLSGELFFGEGSRLTVL.

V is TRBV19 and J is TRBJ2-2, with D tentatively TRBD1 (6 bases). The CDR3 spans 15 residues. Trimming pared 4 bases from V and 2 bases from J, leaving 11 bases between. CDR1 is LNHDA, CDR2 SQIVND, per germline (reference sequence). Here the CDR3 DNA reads TGTGCCAGTAGTACCGGGACACCTAACACCGGGGAGCTGTTTTTT. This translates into CASSTGTPNTGELFF.

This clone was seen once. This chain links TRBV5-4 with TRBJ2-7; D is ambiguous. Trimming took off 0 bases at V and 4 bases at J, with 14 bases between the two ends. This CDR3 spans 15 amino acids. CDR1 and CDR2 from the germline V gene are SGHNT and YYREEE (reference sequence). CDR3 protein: CASSLDPDPEYEQYF. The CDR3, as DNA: TGTGCCAGCAGCTTGGACCCGGACCCTGAGTACGAGCAGTACTTC. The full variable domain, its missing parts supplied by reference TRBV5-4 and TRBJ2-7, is ETGVTQSPTHLIKTRGQQVTLRCSSQSGHNTVSWYQQALGQGPQFIFQYYREEENGRGNFPPRFSGLQFPNYSSELNVNALELDDSALYLCASSLDPDPEYEQYFGPGTRLTVT.

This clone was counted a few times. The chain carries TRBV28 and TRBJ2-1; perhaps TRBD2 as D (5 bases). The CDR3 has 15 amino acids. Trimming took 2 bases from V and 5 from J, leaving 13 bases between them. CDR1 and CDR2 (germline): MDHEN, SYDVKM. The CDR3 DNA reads TGTGCCAGCAGTTTAAGACGGAGAGCGGACAATGAGCAGTTCTTC. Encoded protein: CASSLRRRADNEQFF.

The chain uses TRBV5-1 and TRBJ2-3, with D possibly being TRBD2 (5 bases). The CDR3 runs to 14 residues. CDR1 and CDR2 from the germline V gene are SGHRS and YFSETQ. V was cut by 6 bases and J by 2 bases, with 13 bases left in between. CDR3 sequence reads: CASTVGDYTDTQYF. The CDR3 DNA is TGCGCCAGCACGGTTGGCGACTACACAGATACGCAGTATTTT.

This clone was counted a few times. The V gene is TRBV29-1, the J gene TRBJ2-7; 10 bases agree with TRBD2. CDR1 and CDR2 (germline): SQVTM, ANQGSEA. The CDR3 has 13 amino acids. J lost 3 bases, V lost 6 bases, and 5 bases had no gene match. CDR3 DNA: TGCAGCGTGGTCCCTAGCGGGAGCTACGAGCAGTACTTC. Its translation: CSVVPSGSYEQYF.

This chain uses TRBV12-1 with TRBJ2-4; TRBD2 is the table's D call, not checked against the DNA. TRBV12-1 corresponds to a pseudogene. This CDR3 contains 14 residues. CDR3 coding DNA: TGTGCCAGCAGCGATGGACTAGCGCCATACATTCAGTACTTC. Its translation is CASSDGLAPYIQYF.

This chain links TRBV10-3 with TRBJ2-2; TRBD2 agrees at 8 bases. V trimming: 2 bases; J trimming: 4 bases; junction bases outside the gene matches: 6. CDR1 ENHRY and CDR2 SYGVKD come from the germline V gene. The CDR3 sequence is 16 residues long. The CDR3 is CAISETGTSITGELFF. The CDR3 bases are TGTGCCATCAGTGAGACTGGGACTAGTATCACCGGGGAGCTGTTTTTT.

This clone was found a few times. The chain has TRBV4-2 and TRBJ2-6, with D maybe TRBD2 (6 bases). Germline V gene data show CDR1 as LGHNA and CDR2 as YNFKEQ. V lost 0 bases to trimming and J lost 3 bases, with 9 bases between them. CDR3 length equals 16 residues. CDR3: CASSQDRGSGANVLTF. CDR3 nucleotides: TGTGCCAGCAGCCAAGATCGGGGGAGTGGGGCCAACGTCCTGACTTTC.

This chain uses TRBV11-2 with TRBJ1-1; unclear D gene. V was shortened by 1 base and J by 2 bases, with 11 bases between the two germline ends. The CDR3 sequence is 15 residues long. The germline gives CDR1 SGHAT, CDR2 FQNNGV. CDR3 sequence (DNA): TGTGCCAGCAGCTTAGGAATGGGCCGAAACACTGAAGCTTTCTTT. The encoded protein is CASSLGMGRNTEAFF.

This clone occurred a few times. The CDR3 loop reads CASSSTSGRGEQFF. For the CDR3, the DNA is TGTGCCAGCAGCTCTACTAGCGGGAGGGGTGAGCAGTTCTTC. The chain is built from TRBV5-4 and TRBJ2-1; the match to TRBD2 covers 13 bases. J gave up 9 bases and V 3 bases, and 3 bases lay outside the gene matches. CDR3 length: 14 amino acids. Germline lookup yields CDR1 SGHNT and CDR2 YYREEE (reference sequence).

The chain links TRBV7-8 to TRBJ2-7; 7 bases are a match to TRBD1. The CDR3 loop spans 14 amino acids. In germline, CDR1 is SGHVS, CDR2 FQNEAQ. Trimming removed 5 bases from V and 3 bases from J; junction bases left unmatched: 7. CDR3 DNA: TGTGCCAGCAGCGGTGACAGGGTGGGCTACGAGCAGTACTTC. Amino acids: CASSGDRVGYEQYF. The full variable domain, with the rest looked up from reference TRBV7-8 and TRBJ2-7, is GAGVSQSPRYKVAKRGQDVALRCDPISGHVSLFWYQQALGQGPEFLTYFQNEAQLDKSGLPSDRFFAERPEGSVSTLKIQRTQQEDSAVYLCASSGDRVGYEQYFGPGTRLTVT.

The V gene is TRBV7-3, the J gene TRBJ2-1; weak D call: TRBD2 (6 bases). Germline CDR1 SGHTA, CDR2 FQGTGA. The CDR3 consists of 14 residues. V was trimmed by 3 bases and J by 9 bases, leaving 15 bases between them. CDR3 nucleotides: TGTGCCAGCAGCTTTGCGAGGGGAGCGGGTGAGCAGTTCTTC. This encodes CASSFARGAGEQFF.

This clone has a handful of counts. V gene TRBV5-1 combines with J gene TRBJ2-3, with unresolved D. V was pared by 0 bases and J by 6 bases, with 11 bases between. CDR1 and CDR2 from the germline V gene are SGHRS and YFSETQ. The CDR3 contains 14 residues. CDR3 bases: TGCGCCAGCAGCTTGGAGGGTGTAGGGGATACGCAGTATTTT. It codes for CASSLEGVGDTQYF.

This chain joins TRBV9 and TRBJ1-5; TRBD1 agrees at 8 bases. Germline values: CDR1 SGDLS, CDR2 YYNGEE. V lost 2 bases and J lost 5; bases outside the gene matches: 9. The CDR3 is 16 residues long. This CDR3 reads CASSVDDRGWHQPQHF. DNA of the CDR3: TGTGCCAGCAGCGTGGACGACAGGGGTTGGCATCAGCCCCAGCATTTT.

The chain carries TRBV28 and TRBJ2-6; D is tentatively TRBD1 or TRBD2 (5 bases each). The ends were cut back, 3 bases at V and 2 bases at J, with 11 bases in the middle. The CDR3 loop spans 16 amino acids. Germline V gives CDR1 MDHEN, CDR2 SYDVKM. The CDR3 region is CASSLVLGAGANVLTF. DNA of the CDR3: TGTGCCAGCAGTTTGGTCTTGGGGGCTGGGGCCAACGTCCTGACTTTC.

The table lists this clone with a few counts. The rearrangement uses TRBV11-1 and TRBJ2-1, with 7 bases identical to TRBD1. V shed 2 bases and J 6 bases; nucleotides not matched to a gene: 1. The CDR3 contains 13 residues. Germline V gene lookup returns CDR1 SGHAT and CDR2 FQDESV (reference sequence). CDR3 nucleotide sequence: TGTGCCAGCAGCTTAACAGGGGCCAATGAGCAGTTCTTC. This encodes CASSLTGANEQFF.

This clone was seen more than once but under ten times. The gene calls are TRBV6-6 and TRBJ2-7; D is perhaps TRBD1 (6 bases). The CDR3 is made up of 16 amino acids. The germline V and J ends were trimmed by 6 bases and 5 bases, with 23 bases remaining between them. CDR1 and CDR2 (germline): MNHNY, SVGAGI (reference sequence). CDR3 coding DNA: TGTGCCAGCAGGAGACTGGGACAACGTTCCTACGACGAGCAGTACTTC. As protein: CASRRLGQRSYDEQYF.

CDR3 in DNA: TGTGCCAGCAGACTGAAATGGCTGAACACTGAAGCTTTCTTT. Translated, it gives CASRLKWLNTEAFF. The chain combines TRBV6-6 with TRBJ1-1; D is uncertain. V lost 6 bases to trimming and J lost 0 bases, with 11 bases between them. Per germline, CDR1 MNHNY and CDR2 SVGAGI (reference sequence). This CDR3 is built from 14 residues.

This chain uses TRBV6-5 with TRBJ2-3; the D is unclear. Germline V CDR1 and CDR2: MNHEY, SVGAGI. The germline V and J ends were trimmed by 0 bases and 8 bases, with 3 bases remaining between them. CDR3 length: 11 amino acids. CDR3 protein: CASSYSTTQYF. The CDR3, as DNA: TGTGCCAGCAGTTACTCCACTACGCAGTATTTT.

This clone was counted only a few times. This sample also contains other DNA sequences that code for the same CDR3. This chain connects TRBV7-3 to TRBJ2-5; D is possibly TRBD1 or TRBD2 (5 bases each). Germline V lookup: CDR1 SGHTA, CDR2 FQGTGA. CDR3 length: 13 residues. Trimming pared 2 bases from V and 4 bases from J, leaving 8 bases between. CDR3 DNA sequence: TGTGCCAGCAGCTTAGCTGGGGGAGAGACCCAGTACTTC. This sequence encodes CASSLAGGETQYF.